These 25 T cell receptor beta chains originate from one sample sequenced in a study of blood T cell repertoires in COVID-19. The protocol was immunoSEQ multiplex PCR, while the TCRdb copy is restricted to in-frame clones and leaves out a portion. This sample has roughly 400,000 clones, with 70% to 90% found just once. Sequenced material: peripheral blood. These receptor sequences come from a woman aged 55-75 years with COVID-19, enrolled during active disease.

This clone occurred once. The chain employs TRBV3-1 (or the pseudogene TRBV3-2) and TRBJ1-6, with 8 bases lining up with TRBD1. The CDR3 length is 20 residues. The V and J ends lost 1 base and 10 bases, in that order; junction bases with no gene match: 21. CDR1 is LGHDT and CDR2 is YNNKEL in the germline V gene (reference sequence). CDR3 sequence reads: CASSQGGPRTGLTLGSPLHF. Written as DNA, the CDR3 is TGTGCCAGCAGCCAAGGAGGGCCACGGACAGGGTTGACGTTAGGGTCACCCCTCCACTTT.

This chain connects TRBV5-1 to TRBJ1-6, with 7 bases fitting TRBD1. The CDR3 extends over 14 amino acids. J was trimmed by 9 bases and V by 4 bases; bases with no gene match: 7. CDR1 and CDR2 (germline): SGHRS, YFSETQ. In DNA, the CDR3 is TGCGCCAGCAGCGACAGGGTAGTTGGTTCACCCCTCCACTTT. Amino acid sequence: CASSDRVVGSPLHF. Full variable domain (outside the CDR3, taken from reference TRBV5-1 and TRBJ1-6): KAGVTQTPRYLIKTRGQQVTLSCSPISGHRSVSWYQQTPGQGLQFLFEYFSETQRNKGNFPGRFSGRQFSNSRSEMNVSTLELGDSALYLCASSDRVVGSPLHFGNGTRLTVT.

The chain links TRBV2 to TRBJ1-1; D uncertain. CDR3 size: 13 residues. CDR1 SNHLY and CDR2 FYNNEI come from the germline V gene. V lost 5 bases, J lost 1 base, and 8 bases lay in between. The CDR3 reads CASSLRSNTEAFF. CDR3 nucleotides: TGTGCCAGCAGTCTGAGGTCGAACACTGAAGCTTTCTTT. The full variable domain, completed using reference TRBV2 and TRBJ1-1, is EPEVTQTPSHQVTQMGQEVILRCVPISNHLYFYWYRQILGQKVEFLVSFYNNEISEKSEIFDDQFSVERPDGSNFTLKIRSTKLEDSAMYFCASSLRSNTEAFFGQGTRLTVV.

The chain is built from TRBV28 and TRBJ2-7, with 7 nucleotides matching TRBD1. V trimming: 5 bases; J trimming: 3 bases; junction bases outside the gene matches: 7. CDR1 and CDR2 (germline): MDHEN, SYDVKM. This CDR3 comprises 14 residues. CDR3 loop: CASSETGNVYEQYF. The CDR3 DNA reads as TGTGCCAGCAGTGAGACAGGGAACGTCTACGAGCAGTACTTC.

The chain has TRBV6-5 and TRBJ2-2; D ambiguous. Between the trimmed V and J ends, which lost 7 bases and 5 bases, there was a span of 8 bases. This CDR3 is 12 amino acids long. Germline loops: CDR1 MNHEY, CDR2 SVGAGI. CDR3 sequence (DNA): TGTGCCAGCACCCCCCGGACCGGGGAGCTGTTTTTT. As protein: CASTPRTGELFF.

The V call is TRBV5-1, the J call TRBJ2-1; 8 nucleotides match TRBD2. With V trimmed by 2 bases and J by 3 bases, 4 bases remained unmatched. CDR3 length: 15 residues. Germline V gene data show CDR1 as SGHRS and CDR2 as YFSETQ. The CDR3 is CASSFGGAFYNEQFF. For the CDR3, the DNA is TGCGCCAGCAGCTTCGGGGGGGCGTTCTACAATGAGCAGTTCTTC.

CDR3 protein: CASTPSGRGANPEQYF. CDR3 in DNA: TGTGCCAGCACCCCGTCGGGGCGGGGGGCCAATCCCGAGCAGTACTTC. V is TRBV28 and J is TRBJ2-7; 8 positions match TRBD2. This CDR3 is built from 16 residues. Germline V gene sequence: CDR1 MDHEN, CDR2 SYDVKM. The trim removed 7 bases at V and 6 bases at J, leaving 17 bases unmatched.

The rearrangement joins TRBV6-5 to TRBJ2-2; 9 bases map to TRBD1. The CDR3 covers 15 residues. The germline CDR1 and CDR2 sequences are MNHEY and SVGAGI. J was trimmed by 4 bases and V by 5 bases; bases with no gene match: 5. CDR3 nucleotide sequence: TGTGCCAGCAGTCCGGACAGGGGAGGCACCGGGGAGCTGTTTTTT. Protein product: CASSPDRGGTGELFF.

This clone occurred once. In DNA, the CDR3 is TGTGCCACCAGTGAATCCGGGACTAGCGGGGAACAAGAGACCCAGTACTTC. Its translation: CATSESGTSGEQETQYF. The chain combines TRBV24-1 with TRBJ2-5; the match to TRBD2 covers 13 bases. This CDR3 region has 17 residues. The junction had 6 bases not matched to a gene; V was cut back by 4 bases and J by 2 bases. Germline assignment: CDR1 KGHDR and CDR2 SFDVKD.

V usage is TRBV14 and J usage is TRBJ2-5; 7 bases agree with TRBD1. The germline CDR1 and CDR2 sequences are SGHDN and FVKESK. The J segment lost 4 bases and the V segment lost 6 bases, leaving 5 bases of the junction unmatched. The CDR3 has 13 residues. The CDR3 bases are TGTGCCAGCAGACGACAGGGAACAGAGACCCAGTACTTC. Encoded protein: CASRRQGTETQYF.

CDR3 residues: CASSLHAGAEAFF. The CDR3 DNA is TGTGCCAGCAGCTTACACGCCGGGGCTGAAGCTTTCTTT. The J gene is TRBJ1-1, the V gene TRBV7-9; no reliable D call. The CDR3 has 13 amino acids. Looked up from germline, CDR1 is SEHNR and CDR2 is FQNEAQ (reference sequence). Trimming pared 2 bases from V and 6 bases from J, leaving 10 bases between. The full variable domain, its missing parts supplied by reference TRBV7-9 and TRBJ1-1, is DTGVSQNPRHKITKRGQNVTFRCDPISEHNRLYWYRQTLGQGPEFLTYFQNEAQLEKSRLLSDRFSAERPKGSFSTLEIQRTEQGDSAMYLCASSLHAGAEAFFGQGTRLTVV.

This chain uses TRBV11-2 with TRBJ2-7; maybe TRBD1 (5 bases). The CDR3 extends over 15 amino acids. Trimming left V 4 bases short and J 3 bases short, with 16 bases between. CDR1 SGHAT and CDR2 FQNNGV come from the germline V gene. The CDR3 here is CASSSTFDSNYEQYF. The CDR3 nucleotides are TGTGCCAGCAGCTCGACCTTTGACAGTAACTACGAGCAGTACTTC.

The chain recombines TRBV6-2 or TRBV6-3 with TRBJ1-1, with unresolved D. This CDR3 region has 14 residues. V was clipped by 6 bases and J by 11 bases, with 22 bases between them. Germline CDR1 and CDR2: MNHEY and SVGEGT. CDR3 in amino acids: CASSPIQAFSVAFF. For the CDR3, the DNA is TGTGCCAGCAGCCCCATTCAGGCCTTCTCAGTCGCTTTCTTT.

J is TRBJ1-3 and V is TRBV28; D perhaps matches TRBD1 (5 bases). CDR1 and CDR2 (germline): MDHEN, SYDVKM. V lost 4 bases and J 1 base, leaving 14 bases between the germline ends. CDR3 length: 16 amino acids. The CDR3 loop is CASSSQGSVSGNTIYF. The CDR3 DNA is TGTGCCAGCAGTTCCCAGGGATCAGTTTCTGGAAACACCATATATTTT.

The genes are TRBV18 and TRBJ1-5, with a weak D call TRBD1 (6 bases). From germline, CDR1 is KGHSH and CDR2 LQKENI. CDR3 size: 20 residues. Trimming took off 0 bases at V and 3 bases at J, with 24 bases between the two ends. The CDR3 spells CASSPPGSGRGVAVNQPQHF. Written as DNA, the CDR3 is TGTGCCAGCTCACCACCTGGGTCCGGCAGGGGCGTTGCCGTCAATCAGCCCCAGCATTTT.

The V call is TRBV9, the J call TRBJ2-3, with 11 bases fitting TRBD2. This CDR3 has 15 amino acids. V shed 0 bases, J shed 12 bases, and the junction held 9 bases outside the gene matches. From germline, CDR1 is SGDLS and CDR2 YYNGEE. CDR3 sequence reads: CASSVGIAGGPPQYF. CDR3 DNA: TGTGCCAGCAGCGTAGGGATAGCGGGGGGGCCTCCACAGTATTTT.

J is TRBJ1-1 and V is TRBV2; 7 bases align to TRBD1. The CDR3 is 16 amino acids. The germline V gene encodes CDR1 SNHLY and CDR2 FYNNEI. J gave up 0 bases and V 6 bases, and 10 bases lay outside the gene matches. CDR3 region: CASRTGTVFMNTEAFF. DNA for the CDR3: TGTGCCAGCAGAACCGGGACAGTCTTTATGAACACTGAAGCTTTCTTT.

The V and J genes are TRBV25-1 and TRBJ2-7, with 7 bases lining up with TRBD2. The trim removed 5 bases at V and 1 base at J, leaving 5 bases unmatched. Germline CDR1 is MGHDK and CDR2 is SYGVNS. CDR3 length: 14 residues. The CDR3: CASSLSRGSYEQYF. The CDR3 DNA follows: TGTGCCAGCAGTCTCTCGCGGGGGTCCTACGAGCAGTACTTC.

The chain joins TRBV5-5 to TRBJ1-5; D is undetermined. Per germline, CDR1 SGHKS and CDR2 YYEKEE (reference sequence). There are 15 residues in the CDR3. Trimming stripped 4 bases from V and 3 bases from J, with 14 bases between. CDR3 bases: TGTGCCAGCAGCCACTACACCGGGTACAATCAGCCCCAGCATTTT. The encoded protein is CASSHYTGYNQPQHF.

This rearrangement joins TRBV7-3 to TRBJ2-7; the D gene is possibly TRBD1 (6 bases). This CDR3 is 14 amino acids long. The germline gives CDR1 SGHTA, CDR2 FQGTGA. Trimming removed 6 bases from V and 0 bases from J, with 12 bases in between. CDR3 bases: TGTGCCAGCAGTCCAAACAGGGACTCCTACGAGCAGTACTTC. It encodes CASSPNRDSYEQYF.

J is TRBJ2-1 and V is TRBV6-2 or TRBV6-3; 8 bases line up with TRBD2. Trimming removed 4 bases from V and 4 bases from J; junction bases left unmatched: 6. CDR3 length: 15 residues. CDR1 is MNHEY, CDR2 SVGEGT, per germline. CDR3 sequence (DNA): TGTGCCAGCAGTTTTACTAGCGGAGTTTACAATGAGCAGTTCTTC. This encodes CASSFTSGVYNEQFF.

The chain has TRBV6-6 and TRBJ1-5; the D is unclear. Germline CDR1 MNHNY, CDR2 SVGAGI (reference sequence). This CDR3 has 14 residues. Trimming took 6 bases from V and 3 from J, leaving 12 bases between them. CDR3 DNA sequence: TGTGCCAGCAGCTTTAAACAGTACAATCAGCCCCAGCATTTT. Amino acids: CASSFKQYNQPQHF.

The chain links TRBV4-1 to TRBJ2-5, with TRBD2 matching 7 bases. The CDR3 spans 16 residues. Germline V gives CDR1 MGHRA, CDR2 YSYEKL. The J segment lost 5 bases and the V segment lost 1 base, leaving 10 bases of the junction unmatched. The CDR3 protein is CASSQVLGLGHETQYF. In DNA, the CDR3 is TGCGCCAGCAGCCAAGTCCTCGGACTAGGACATGAGACCCAGTACTTC.

The chain joins TRBV4-1 to TRBJ2-1, with 8 bases fitting TRBD1. J lost 5 bases, V lost 4 bases, and 4 bases had no gene match. The CDR3 extends over 14 amino acids. The germline V gene encodes CDR1 MGHRA and CDR2 YSYEKL. The CDR3 is CASSPRGLDNEQFF. In nucleotides, the CDR3 is TGCGCCAGCAGCCCCAGGGGGCTCGACAATGAGCAGTTCTTC.

The chain employs TRBV11-1 and TRBJ2-3, with D unclear. The V gene's germline CDR1 is SGHAT and CDR2 FQDESV (reference sequence). V was trimmed by 5 bases and J by 0 bases, leaving 15 bases between them. The CDR3 extends over 16 amino acids. CDR3 coding DNA: TGTGCCAGCAGCCTTCAGGATGGCAGCAGCACAGATACGCAGTATTTT. This gives the protein CASSLQDGSSTDTQYF.